Following are 27 T cell receptor beta chains from one sample sequenced in a study of blood T cell repertoires in COVID-19 (dated by TCRdb to 2019 to 2021). Library method: the immunoSEQ multiplex PCR assay. Not all clones reach the TCRdb copy of this immuneACCESS table, which keeps in-frame sequences only. Checked studies attribute under half of the gap to unresolved V genes and leave the rest unexplained. This sample lists about 210,000 clones; more than 65% were detected once. Approximately 2.3% of the sample is taken by the ten largest. The sample consisted of peripheral blood. These TCRs come from a man in his forties who had recovered from COVID-19.

This clone was observed once. This sequence joins TRBV5-4 and TRBJ2-7, with 11 nucleotides matching TRBD2. The ends lost 5 bases at V and 5 bases at J; junction bases unmatched: 12. The CDR3 is made up of 16 amino acids. The germline V gene encodes CDR1 SGHNT and CDR2 YYREEE (reference sequence). CDR3 in DNA: TGTGCCAGCAGACTTCTAGCGGGAGGTGGTCGGGACGAGCAGTACTTC. Translating it yields CASRLLAGGGRDEQYF.

This chain joins TRBV4-1 and TRBJ1-5, with no clear D. Germline CDR1 reads MGHRA; CDR2 reads YSYEKL. The CDR3 spans 15 residues. V was trimmed by 3 bases and J by 3 bases, leaving 12 bases between them. Here the CDR3 DNA reads TGCGCCAGCAGCCAGGAAAGACAAGTCAATCAGCCCCAGCATTTT. This translates into CASSQERQVNQPQHF.

There are a few counts of this clone. The V call is TRBV6-5, the J call TRBJ2-3; TRBD2 agrees at 7 bases. The CDR3 spans 14 residues. V lost 6 bases and J lost 0; bases outside the gene matches: 3. Germline V gene lookup returns CDR1 MNHEY and CDR2 SVGAGI. The CDR3 sequence: CASSPGLSTDTQYF. In DNA, the CDR3 is TGTGCCAGCAGCCCGGGACTAAGCACAGATACGCAGTATTTT.

This clone was recorded only once. The chain couples TRBV11-2 to TRBJ2-1; 12 bases fit TRBD2. The CDR3 contains 15 residues. J lost 9 bases, V lost 4 bases, and 7 bases had no gene match. The germline V gene encodes CDR1 SGHAT and CDR2 FQNNGV. CDR3 residues: CASSSLAGGLSEQFF. In nucleotides, the CDR3 is TGTGCCAGCAGCTCCCTAGCGGGAGGGTTAAGTGAGCAGTTCTTC.

This clone appeared a few times. The gene calls are TRBV7-8 and TRBJ2-7; possibly TRBD2 for D (5 bases). This CDR3 comprises 16 residues. Germline V gene lookup returns CDR1 SGHVS and CDR2 FQNEAQ. Trimming left V 1 base short and J 0 bases short, with 13 bases between. CDR3 nucleotides: TGTGCCAGCAGCTTAGAAGGGCTGGGGAGCTCCTACGAGCAGTACTTC. It codes for CASSLEGLGSSYEQYF. Together with reference TRBV7-8 and TRBJ2-7, the CDR3 gives the full variable domain: GAGVSQSPRYKVAKRGQDVALRCDPISGHVSLFWYQQALGQGPEFLTYFQNEAQLDKSGLPSDRFFAERPEGSVSTLKIQRTQQEDSAVYLCASSLEGLGSSYEQYFGPGTRLTVT.

The chain uses TRBV27 and TRBJ1-2, with TRBD1 matching over 11 bases. There are 16 residues in the CDR3. J was trimmed by 4 bases and V by 5 bases; bases with no gene match: 9. Germline V gene lookup returns CDR1 MNHEY and CDR2 SMNVEV (reference sequence). The DNA of the CDR3 is TGTGCCAGCAGTCCTAGACCGGGACAGGGGGTCTATGGCTACACCTTC. It yields the protein CASSPRPGQGVYGYTF.

The chain has TRBV7-2 and TRBJ1-1, with D maybe TRBD1 (6 bases). In germline, CDR1 is SGHTA, CDR2 FQGNSA. Deletions cut 3 bases from V and 6 bases from J, with 17 bases between. CDR3 size: 15 residues. The CDR3 protein is CASSFSPGATAEAFF. For the CDR3, the DNA is TGTGCCAGCAGCTTTTCCCCAGGGGCCACAGCTGAAGCTTTCTTT.

The chain carries TRBV7-2 and TRBJ2-1; 12 bases fit TRBD2. The trim removed 3 bases at V and 7 bases at J, leaving 4 bases unmatched. Germline lookup yields CDR1 SGHTA and CDR2 FQGNSA. The CDR3 spans 15 residues. The CDR3 here is CASSFQTSGGNEQFF. CDR3 nucleotide sequence: TGTGCCAGCAGCTTCCAGACTAGCGGGGGTAATGAGCAGTTCTTC. The variable domain in full, completed from reference TRBV7-2 and TRBJ2-1, reads GAGVSQSPSNKVTEKGKDVELRCDPISGHTALYWYRQSLGQGLEFLIYFQGNSAPDKSGLPSDRFSAERTGGSVSTLTIQRTQQEDSAVYLCASSFQTSGGNEQFFGPGTRLTVL.

This rearrangement joins TRBV5-1 to TRBJ2-7; 10 bases are a match to TRBD1. J gave up 3 bases and V 4 bases, and 7 bases lay outside the gene matches. The germline V gene has CDR1 SGHRS and CDR2 YFSETQ. This CDR3 has 15 residues. For the CDR3, the DNA is TGCGCCAGCAGCCCGGAGGGACAGGGGATCTACGAGCAGTACTTC. Its translation: CASSPEGQGIYEQYF.

The chain joins TRBV7-2 to TRBJ2-3, with D maybe TRBD1 (7 bases). This CDR3 is 16 amino acids long. CDR1 and CDR2 (germline): SGHTA, FQGNSA. Between the trimmed V and J ends, which lost 5 bases and 0 bases, there was a span of 15 bases. In DNA, the CDR3 is TGTGCCAGCAGCAACCCCCCAGGGGGGAGCACAGATACGCAGTATTTT. As protein: CASSNPPGGSTDTQYF.

V is TRBV5-8 and J is TRBJ2-2; D gene uncertain. The CDR3 is 15 residues long. Germline V gives CDR1 SGHTS, CDR2 YDEGEE. With 0 bases removed from V and 6 bases from J, the gap between germline ends came to 12 bases. CDR3 nucleotide sequence: TGTGCCAGCAGCTTGGGCACCAGGTTCTCCGGGGAGCTGTTTTTT. Protein: CASSLGTRFSGELFF.

V usage is TRBV9 and J usage is TRBJ2-1; 8 positions agree with TRBD2. Trimming at V came to 0 bases and at J to 5 bases, leaving 4 bases not matched to a gene. The CDR3 loop spans 15 amino acids. Per the germline V gene, CDR1 is SGDLS and CDR2 is YYNGEE. In DNA, the CDR3 is TGTGCCAGCAGCGTAGGTGCGGGAGGCCACAATGAGCAGTTCTTC. Residues: CASSVGAGGHNEQFF.

The chain combines TRBV27 with TRBJ1-1; D not resolved. Per the germline V gene, CDR1 is MNHEY and CDR2 is SMNVEV (reference sequence). This CDR3 has 16 residues. V lost 6 bases, J lost 4 bases, and 21 bases lay in between. The CDR3 is CASSPTLGLFGTEAFF. CDR3 sequence (DNA): TGTGCCAGCAGCCCAACCCTAGGACTGTTCGGCACTGAAGCTTTCTTT.

CDR3 loop: CASSSAGVEKLFF. DNA of the CDR3: TGTGCCAGCAGTTCCGCAGGGGTGGAAAAACTGTTTTTT. The chain uses TRBV6-6 and TRBJ1-4; TRBD1 is a possible D gene (6 bases). The V gene's germline CDR1 is MNHNY and CDR2 SVGAGI (reference sequence). V was trimmed by 4 bases and J by 8 bases, leaving 11 bases between them. This CDR3 comprises 13 residues.

The V call is TRBV19, the J call TRBJ2-7, with TRBD1 matching 10 bases. Germline V CDR1 and CDR2: LNHDA, SQIVND (reference sequence). This CDR3 is 14 amino acids long. The J segment lost 1 base and the V segment lost 8 bases, leaving 5 bases of the junction unmatched. For the CDR3, the DNA is TGTGCCAGTCGACAGGGGGCAGGGTCCTACGAGCAGTACTTC. Residues: CASRQGAGSYEQYF. Full variable domain (outside the CDR3, taken from reference TRBV19 and TRBJ2-7): DGGITQSPKYLFRKEGQNVTLSCEQNLNHDAMYWYRQDPGQGLRLIYYSQIVNDFQKGDIAEGYSVSREKKESFPLTVTSAQKNPTAFYLCASRQGAGSYEQYFGPGTRLTVT.

The chain is built from TRBV7-9 and TRBJ1-2; weak D call: TRBD1 (6 bases). V was cut by 5 bases and J by 8 bases, with 12 bases left in between. This CDR3 contains 12 residues. CDR1 and CDR2 (germline): SEHNR, FQNEAQ (reference sequence). The CDR3 is CASSRTGNGYTF. For the CDR3, the DNA is TGTGCCAGCAGCCGAACAGGGAACGGCTACACCTTC.

As to this clone: The same CDR3 is also encoded by other DNA sequences in this sample. The chain joins TRBV19 to TRBJ1-4; D possibly corresponds to TRBD1 (6 bases). Germline V gene sequence: CDR1 LNHDA, CDR2 SQIVND (reference sequence). V was shortened by 7 bases and J by 2 bases, with 11 bases between the two germline ends. The CDR3 loop spans 14 amino acids. The CDR3 protein is CASTHRATNEKLFF. The DNA for the CDR3 is TGTGCCAGTACGCACAGGGCGACTAATGAAAAACTGTTTTTT.

The V and J genes are TRBV6-6 and TRBJ2-3; tentative D call: TRBD1 (5 bases). CDR3 size: 13 residues. Germline-derived CDR1 and CDR2 are MNHNY and SVGAGI (reference sequence). The V end lost 2 bases, the J end lost 5 bases, and 8 bases lay between the germline ends. The CDR3 DNA is TGTGCCAGCAGTTACGGGGCCAGAGATACGCAGTATTTT. This encodes CASSYGARDTQYF.

This clone was detected only a few times. V and J are TRBV11-2 and TRBJ2-7; D call uncertain. CDR1 SGHAT and CDR2 FQNNGV come from the germline V gene. Trimming left V 2 bases short and J 6 bases short, with 5 bases between. CDR3 length: 11 residues. The CDR3 reads CASSLIGEQYF. The CDR3 region has the DNA TGTGCCAGCAGCTTAATCGGCGAGCAGTACTTC. The full variable domain, completed using reference TRBV11-2 and TRBJ2-7, is EAGVAQSPRYKIIEKRQSVAFWCNPISGHATLYWYQQILGQGPKLLIQFQNNGVVDDSQLPKDRFSAERLKGVDSTLKIQPAKLEDSAVYLCASSLIGEQYFGPGTRLTVT.

With respect to this clone: The germline gene is not matched at one end of the junction; a read error may be the cause. The chain's CDR3 is CASSEGAGNF. The CDR3 coding sequence is TGTGCCAGCAGTGAGGGGGCGGGCAACTTC. The chain is built from TRBV6-1 and TRBJ2-7, with a weak D call TRBD1 (6 bases). This CDR3 spans 10 amino acids. Per germline, CDR1 MNHNS and CDR2 SASEGT.

The chain has TRBV5-1 and TRBJ2-1, with TRBD2 identical over 13 bases. The CDR3 length is 16 residues. V was pared by 4 bases and J by 8 bases, with 9 bases of the junction left unmatched. Germline V gene sequence: CDR1 SGHRS, CDR2 YFSETQ. CDR3 bases: TGCGCCAGCAGCCCTGGGGGGACTAGCGGGATCCATGAGCAGTTCTTC. The encoded protein is CASSPGGTSGIHEQFF. Drawing the rest from reference TRBV5-1 and TRBJ2-1, the complete variable domain is KAGVTQTPRYLIKTRGQQVTLSCSPISGHRSVSWYQQTPGQGLQFLFEYFSETQRNKGNFPGRFSGRQFSNSRSEMNVSTLELGDSALYLCASSPGGTSGIHEQFFGPGTRLTVL.

Turning to this clone: The same CDR3 also results from other DNA sequences found in this sample. The chain links TRBV7-2 to TRBJ2-1, with TRBD2 matching 8 bases. CDR1 SGHTA and CDR2 FQGNSA come from the germline V gene. V lost 1 base and J lost 3; bases outside the gene matches: 2. CDR3 length: 15 residues. The CDR3 DNA follows: TGTGCCAGCAGCTTAGGTCTAGCGGGCTACAATGAGCAGTTCTTC. This translates into CASSLGLAGYNEQFF.

This chain uses TRBV9 with TRBJ2-7; TRBD1 matches at 8 bases. Germline CDR1 reads SGDLS; CDR2 reads YYNGEE. This CDR3 is 14 amino acids long. Losses at the gene ends were 4 bases for V and 2 bases for J; bases not matched to a gene: 5. The CDR3 loop is CASSPGGDTYEQYF. CDR3 nucleotide sequence: TGTGCCAGCAGCCCAGGGGGCGATACCTACGAGCAGTACTTC.

This chain joins TRBV7-2 and TRBJ2-1; D possibly corresponds to TRBD2 (5 bases). The CDR3 contains 14 residues. In germline, CDR1 is SGHTA, CDR2 FQGNSA. Trimming removed 7 bases at V and 3 bases at J, with 13 bases between. The CDR3 spells CASTSGLSYNEQFF. Written as DNA, the CDR3 is TGTGCCAGCACCTCCGGACTGAGCTACAATGAGCAGTTCTTC.

The genes are TRBV14 and TRBJ1-2; tentatively, D is TRBD1 (5 bases). Germline V lookup: CDR1 SGHDN, CDR2 FVKESK. V lost 5 bases to trimming and J lost 6 bases, with 13 bases between them. The CDR3 runs to 13 residues. The CDR3 loop reads CASSWRDGNGYTF. The CDR3 DNA sequence: TGTGCCAGCAGCTGGAGGGACGGTAATGGCTACACCTTC.

The chain recombines TRBV5-1 with TRBJ2-7, with 11 bases matching TRBD2. The CDR3 runs to 16 residues. Germline trimming cut 4 bases from V and 0 bases from J; bases unmatched to any gene: 6. Germline CDR1 reads SGHRS; CDR2 reads YFSETQ. The CDR3 coding sequence is TGCGCCAGCAGCCCTCCGGGACTAGCGGCCTCCTACGAGCAGTACTTC. As protein: CASSPPGLAASYEQYF. Drawing the rest from reference TRBV5-1 and TRBJ2-7, the complete variable domain is KAGVTQTPRYLIKTRGQQVTLSCSPISGHRSVSWYQQTPGQGLQFLFEYFSETQRNKGNFPGRFSGRQFSNSRSEMNVSTLELGDSALYLCASSPPGLAASYEQYFGPGTRLTVT.

The gene calls are TRBV5-4 and TRBJ2-1; 12 bases agree with TRBD2. From germline, CDR1 is SGHNT and CDR2 YYREEE (reference sequence). This CDR3 is built from 16 residues. After removal of 5 bases from V and 6 bases from J, the junction contained 9 bases not matched to a gene. This CDR3 is CASRRTLAGGPNEQFF. CDR3 sequence (DNA): TGTGCCAGCAGGCGGACTCTAGCGGGGGGGCCCAATGAGCAGTTCTTC.